Following are 27 T cell receptor beta chains from one sample sequenced in a study of T cell changes during pregnancy in multiple sclerosis. TCRdb keeps only in-frame clones here, not all; method: immunoSEQ multiplex PCR. The data show around 130,000 clones, over 85% seen once. The starting material was peripheral blood, obtained before pregnancy. The source of these receptors is a female donor with multiple sclerosis, enrolled in a pregnancy study.

This rearrangement joins TRBV30 to TRBJ2-2; weak D call: TRBD1 (5 bases). V was pared by 2 bases and J by 5 bases, with 15 bases between. CDR1 is GTSNPN, CDR2 SVGIG, per germline (reference sequence). The CDR3 loop spans 15 amino acids. DNA of the CDR3: TGTGCCTGGAGTTTGGTCCTAAAGGGGACCGGGGAGCTGTTTTTT. Translated, it gives CAWSLVLKGTGELFF.

This chain connects TRBV5-1 to TRBJ2-1, with D perhaps TRBD2 (6 bases). With 3 bases removed from V and 9 bases from J, the gap between germline ends came to 10 bases. Germline CDR1 reads SGHRS; CDR2 reads YFSETQ. This CDR3 is 12 amino acids long. The CDR3 loop is CASSSAGLEQFF. CDR3 DNA: TGCGCCAGCAGCTCGGCGGGGCTTGAGCAGTTCTTC.

The chain joins TRBV6-6 to TRBJ2-7; 8 positions agree with TRBD2. CDR1 and CDR2 from the germline V gene are MNHNY and SVGAGI (reference sequence). There are 15 residues in the CDR3. V dropped 0 bases and J dropped 3; count of bases not matched to a gene: 4. CDR3 DNA sequence: TGTGCCAGCAGTTACTCGAGCGGGAGCGGCTACGAGCAGTACTTC. It encodes CASSYSSGSGYEQYF.

This chain joins TRBV5-1 and TRBJ2-1; D might be TRBD2 (5 bases). Per the germline V gene, CDR1 is SGHRS and CDR2 is YFSETQ. CDR3 length: 17 amino acids. Deletions cut 6 bases from V and 5 bases from J, with 24 bases between. In nucleotides, the CDR3 is TGCGCCAGCAAGGTGAGGGAGACGTTGAATGGAGACAATGAGCAGTTCTTC. Its protein product is CASKVRETLNGDNEQFF.

This clone was observed many times. The chain combines TRBV4-2 with TRBJ1-5, with 7 bases that match TRBD1. This CDR3 has 15 amino acids. Germline values: CDR1 LGHNA, CDR2 YNFKEQ. The trim removed 2 bases at V and 6 bases at J, leaving 7 bases unmatched. CDR3 amino acids: CASSQTTGSAQPQHF. CDR3 DNA sequence: TGTGCCAGCAGCCAAACGACAGGGTCGGCTCAGCCCCAGCATTTT.

This clone showed up just once. The genes are TRBV28 and TRBJ1-3; no clear D gene. V was trimmed by 2 bases and J by 4 bases, leaving 9 bases between them. This CDR3 is 14 amino acids long. In germline, CDR1 is MDHEN, CDR2 SYDVKM. CDR3 sequence reads: CASSLGSAGNTIYF. CDR3 coding DNA: TGTGCCAGCAGTTTAGGGTCAGCGGGAAACACCATATATTTT.

The CDR3 spells CASSPTVYSNQPQHF. The CDR3 bases are TGTGCCAGCAGCCCAACGGTATATAGCAATCAGCCCCAGCATTTT. The chain joins TRBV7-6 to TRBJ1-5; D is unclear. The CDR3 length is 15 residues. Looked up from germline, CDR1 is SGHVS and CDR2 is FNYEAQ. V was clipped by 5 bases and J by 0 bases, with 11 bases between them.

V usage is TRBV6-6 and J usage is TRBJ2-5; 8 bases map to TRBD2. CDR3 length: 15 residues. The germline V gene has CDR1 MNHNY and CDR2 SVGAGI (reference sequence). The ends lost 5 bases at V and 5 bases at J; junction bases unmatched: 10. Here the CDR3 reads CASSLEDRLAETQYF. In nucleotides, the CDR3 is TGTGCCAGCAGTCTTGAGGACCGACTAGCGGAGACCCAGTACTTC.

This clone has just one count. This rearrangement joins TRBV18 to TRBJ1-6, with TRBD1 identical over 10 bases. The CDR3 contains 17 residues. Germline CDR1 reads KGHSH; CDR2 reads LQKENI. V was clipped by 5 bases and J by 3 bases; unmatched bases: 7. The CDR3 reads CASSGTTGGNYNSPLHF. Here the CDR3 DNA reads TGTGCCAGCTCAGGAACGACAGGGGGCAACTATAATTCACCCCTCCACTTT. The full variable domain, its missing parts supplied by reference TRBV18 and TRBJ1-6, is NAGVMQNPRHLVRRRGQEARLRCSPMKGHSHVYWYRQLPEEGLKFMVYLQKENIIDESGMPKERFSAEFPKEGPSILRIQQVVRGDSAAYFCASSGTTGGNYNSPLHFGNGTRLTVT.

DNA for the CDR3: TGTGCCAGCAGGACCGGGACAAACACCGGGGAGCTGTTTTTT. This encodes CASRTGTNTGELFF. The chain couples TRBV2 to TRBJ2-2; D perhaps matches TRBD1 (6 bases). The V and J ends lost 6 bases and 2 bases respectively, with 10 bases between them. CDR3 length: 14 amino acids. CDR1 and CDR2 (germline): SNHLY, FYNNEI.

V usage is TRBV6-1 and J usage is TRBJ1-3, with D uncertain. Looked up from germline, CDR1 is MNHNS and CDR2 is SASEGT. V lost 3 bases, J lost 8 bases, and 17 bases lay in between. The CDR3 runs 15 residues. CDR3 in amino acids: CASSDRRPRGDTIYF. In nucleotides, the CDR3 is TGTGCCAGCAGTGATCGACGGCCTCGGGGAGACACCATATATTTT.

The genes are TRBV2 and TRBJ2-1, with D perhaps matching TRBD2 (5 bases). The CDR3 spans 15 residues. Germline lookup yields CDR1 SNHLY and CDR2 FYNNEI. Trimming left V 3 bases short and J 4 bases short, with 13 bases between. This CDR3 reads CASSDGLSGYNEQFF. CDR3 sequence (DNA): TGTGCCAGCAGTGACGGACTCTCGGGGTACAATGAGCAGTTCTTC.

This chain connects TRBV9 to TRBJ2-7; D is perhaps TRBD2 (7 bases). The CDR3 loop spans 12 amino acids. Trimming took 3 bases from V and 9 from J, leaving 13 bases between them. The germline V gene has CDR1 SGDLS and CDR2 YYNGEE. The CDR3 region has the DNA TGTGCCAGCAGCGCAGTGGGGGGGCCGCAGTACTTC. This encodes CASSAVGGPQYF.

The chain has TRBV18 and TRBJ1-1; D is perhaps TRBD1 (6 bases). This CDR3 comprises 14 residues. From germline, CDR1 is KGHSH and CDR2 LQKENI. V dropped 5 bases and J dropped 0 bases, with 10 bases sitting between them. CDR3 sequence: CASSNRAVNTEAFF. The CDR3 DNA sequence: TGTGCCAGCTCAAACAGGGCGGTGAACACTGAAGCTTTCTTT.

The V call is TRBV10-3, the J call TRBJ1-1; tentative D call: TRBD1 (6 bases). The length of the CDR3 is 13 residues. The V end lost 5 bases, the J end lost 2 bases, and 9 bases lay between the germline ends. CDR1 and CDR2 from the germline V gene are ENHRY and SYGVKD. The CDR3 nucleotides are TGTGCCATCAGTTTACAGGGAAACACTGAAGCTTTCTTT. As protein: CAISLQGNTEAFF.

This sequence joins TRBV21-1 and TRBJ2-6; TRBD1 is the table's D call, not checked against the DNA. TRBV21-1 corresponds to a pseudogene. This CDR3 comprises 19 residues. This CDR3 reads CASSKASALRGPGANVLTF. CDR3 nucleotides: TGTGCCAGCAGCAAAGCGTCCGCTTTGAGGGGGCCCGGGGCCAACGTCCTGACTTTC.

The genes are TRBV28 and TRBJ2-2; 7 bases agree with TRBD2. Trimming removed 6 bases from V and 6 bases from J; junction bases left unmatched: 7. The CDR3 has 14 amino acids. Per the germline V gene, CDR1 is MDHEN and CDR2 is SYDVKM. CDR3 in amino acids: CASRIGGGAGELFF. CDR3 coding DNA: TGTGCCAGCAGAATTGGGGGGGGAGCCGGGGAGCTGTTTTTT. Full variable domain (missing parts from reference TRBV28 and TRBJ2-2): DVKVTQSSRYLVKRTGEKVFLECVQDMDHENMFWYRQDPGLGLRLIYFSYDVKMKEKGDIPEGYSVSREKKERFSLILESASTNQTSMYLCASRIGGGAGELFFGEGSRLTVL.

The chain uses TRBV10-2 and TRBJ2-5, with 15 bases that match TRBD2. V shed 6 bases, J shed 4 bases, and the junction held 0 bases outside the gene matches. This CDR3 has 14 amino acids. Germline values: CDR1 WSHSY, CDR2 SAAADI. The DNA of the CDR3 is TGCGCCAGCAGGGGACTAGCGGGAGGAGAGACCCAGTACTTC. Protein: CASRGLAGGETQYF.

V and J are TRBV7-9 and TRBJ2-3, with 7 bases identical to TRBD2. V was pared by 2 bases and J by 8 bases, with 10 bases of the junction left unmatched. Germline V gene lookup returns CDR1 SEHNR and CDR2 FQNEAQ (reference sequence). The CDR3 contains 15 residues. The CDR3 DNA is TGTGCCAGCAGCTTAAGCGGGGCCACAGTAGTTACGCAGTATTTT. Translation: CASSLSGATVVTQYF.

The J gene is TRBJ1-1, the V gene TRBV30; D gene uncertain. This CDR3 spans 12 amino acids. V was clipped by 4 bases and J by 3 bases, with 9 bases between them. Germline-derived CDR1 and CDR2 are GTSNPN and SVGIG (reference sequence). The DNA of the CDR3 is TGTGCCTGGACCCAGGATCACACTGAAGCTTTCTTT. It translates to CAWTQDHTEAFF.

V is TRBV2 and J is TRBJ2-1, with D possibly TRBD2 on 6 matching bases. Germline assignment: CDR1 SNHLY and CDR2 FYNNEI. CDR3 size: 14 residues. The V gene lost 8 bases and the J gene lost 6 bases, with 17 bases spanning the gap. The CDR3: CASSQVGGRNEQFF. The DNA of the CDR3 is TGTGCCAGCTCCCAAGTCGGGGGTCGCAATGAGCAGTTCTTC.

The rearrangement links TRBV9 to TRBJ2-1, with D hard to call. There are 13 residues in the CDR3. Deletions cut 4 bases from V and 5 bases from J, with 10 bases between. CDR1 and CDR2 (germline): SGDLS, YYNGEE. CDR3 sequence reads: CASSIDSNNEQFF. The CDR3 nucleotides are TGTGCCAGCAGCATTGACTCAAACAATGAGCAGTTCTTC.

The V call is TRBV5-1, the J call TRBJ2-5, with a weak D call TRBD1 (6 bases). The J call could be wrong; TRBJ2-7 is a better fit for the DNA end. CDR3 size: 15 residues. Germline lookup yields CDR1 SGHRS and CDR2 YFSETQ. The chain's CDR3 is CASSLAGGQIYEQYF. The CDR3 DNA is TGCGCCAGCAGCTTGGCCGGTGGACAGATCTACGAGCAGTACTTC.

The rearrangement joins TRBV5-6 to TRBJ2-5, with 11 bases fitting TRBD2. CDR1 SGHDT and CDR2 YYEEEE come from the germline V gene. The junction had 5 bases not matched to a gene; V was cut back by 3 bases and J by 4 bases. The CDR3 totals 15 residues. The CDR3 sequence is CASSSLAGERETQYF. The CDR3 bases are TGTGCCAGCAGCTCACTAGCGGGGGAGAGAGAGACCCAGTACTTC.

The genes are TRBV5-1 and TRBJ2-1; 12 bases line up with TRBD2. Germline-derived CDR1 and CDR2 are SGHRS and YFSETQ. The V gene end was trimmed by 0 bases and the J gene end by 7 bases; junction bases not matched to a gene: 5. The CDR3 consists of 16 residues. The CDR3 loop is CASSLDLAGGGNEQFF. DNA of the CDR3: TGCGCCAGCAGCTTGGACCTAGCGGGAGGGGGGAATGAGCAGTTCTTC.

The rearrangement uses TRBV4-1 and TRBJ2-7; 8 bases are a match to TRBD1. V was pared by 1 base and J by 4 bases, with 9 bases of the junction left unmatched. This CDR3 spans 16 amino acids. From germline, CDR1 is MGHRA and CDR2 YSYEKL. In DNA, the CDR3 is TGCGCCAGCAGCCAAGTTCGGGTACAGGGGGTTTACGAGCAGTACTTC. This translates into CASSQVRVQGVYEQYF.

About this clone itself: Just one base apart from a much larger clone, this may be a read error. The chain links TRBV4-1 to TRBJ2-7; D not certain. V lost 4 bases and J lost 3, with 4 bases in between. The CDR3 is 11 amino acids. The germline V gene encodes CDR1 MGHRA and CDR2 YSYEKL. CDR3 DNA sequence: TGCGCCAGCAGCCCCGGCTACGAGCAGTACTTC. Its protein is CASSPGYEQYF.